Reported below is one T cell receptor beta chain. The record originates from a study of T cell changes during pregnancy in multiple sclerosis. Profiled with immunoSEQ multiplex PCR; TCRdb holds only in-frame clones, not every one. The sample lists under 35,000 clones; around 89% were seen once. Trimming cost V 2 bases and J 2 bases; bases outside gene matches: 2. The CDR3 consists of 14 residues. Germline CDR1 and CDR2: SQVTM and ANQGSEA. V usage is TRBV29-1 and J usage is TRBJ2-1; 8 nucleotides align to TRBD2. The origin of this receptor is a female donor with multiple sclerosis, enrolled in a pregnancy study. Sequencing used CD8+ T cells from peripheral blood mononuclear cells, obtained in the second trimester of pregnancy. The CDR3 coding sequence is TGCAGCGTTGAAATAGCGGGAACCTACAATGAGCAGTTCTTC. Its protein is CSVEIAGTYNEQFF.